The 10 T cell receptor beta chains below come from one sample, sequenced in a study of graft-versus-host responses after intestinal transplantation. Method: immunoSEQ multiplex PCR; TCRdb's copy keeps in-frame clones and lacks some. The sample includes about 46,000 clones, about 93% of them seen just once. The specimen comprised PBMCs, sampled 750 to 800 days after a first intestinal transplant, on the day of a second. These receptors all come from a human patient who received an intestinal transplant, so some T cells may come from the graft donor.

The rearrangement joins TRBV6-6 to TRBJ2-1; TRBD2 matches at 13 bases. CDR3 length: 16 amino acids. Germline V gene sequence: CDR1 MNHNY, CDR2 SVGAGI (reference sequence). Trimming at V came to 4 bases and at J to 9 bases, leaving 9 bases not matched to a gene. The CDR3 DNA reads TGTGCCAGCAGTTTTTCACTAGCGGGAGGGGTGGGTGAGCAGTTCTTC. Amino acid sequence: CASSFSLAGGVGEQFF.

This clone was counted a single time. The V gene is TRBV27, the J gene TRBJ1-2; 8 nucleotides agree with TRBD1. The CDR3 covers 15 residues. With 5 bases clipped from V and 4 bases from J, the junction kept 9 bases outside the gene matches. Germline CDR1 reads MNHEY; CDR2 reads SMNVEV (reference sequence). In DNA form, the CDR3 reads TGTGCCAGCAGTACGGCGGGACAGGTGGGCTATGGCTACACCTTC. It translates to CASSTAGQVGYGYTF.

The V call is TRBV5-6, the J call TRBJ2-4; D possibly corresponds to TRBD2 (5 bases). In germline, CDR1 is SGHDT, CDR2 YYEEEE. Trimming removed 4 bases at V and 0 bases at J, with 11 bases between. CDR3 length equals 15 residues. CDR3 protein: CASSVERLAKNIQYF. The DNA for the CDR3 is TGTGCCAGCAGCGTAGAGCGGCTAGCCAAAAACATTCAGTACTTC.

V and J are TRBV9 and TRBJ2-1; D uncertain. The germline CDR1 and CDR2 sequences are SGDLS and YYNGEE. This CDR3 spans 13 amino acids. V lost 3 bases, J lost 2 bases, and 6 bases lay in between. The CDR3 DNA is TGTGCCAGCAGCGCGACGACCTACAATGAGCAGTTCTTC. It yields the protein CASSATTYNEQFF.

V usage is TRBV4-2 and J usage is TRBJ2-3; 7 bases fit TRBD2. This CDR3 region has 16 residues. Germline trimming cut 2 bases from V and 1 base from J; bases unmatched to any gene: 6. Germline V gene data show CDR1 as LGHNA and CDR2 as YNFKEQ. This CDR3 is CASSQTAGGGTDTQYF. For the CDR3, the DNA is TGTGCCAGCAGCCAAACTGCTGGGGGGGGCACAGATACGCAGTATTTT.

The V gene is TRBV29-1, the J gene TRBJ2-5, with D unresolved. Per germline, CDR1 SQVTM and CDR2 ANQGSEA. The CDR3 is made up of 12 amino acids. V lost 5 bases to trimming and J lost 2 bases, with 9 bases between them. The CDR3 nucleotides are TGCAGCGTTTCGAAAGTTCAAGAGACCCAGTACTTC. It is translated as CSVSKVQETQYF.

The chain has TRBV25-1 and TRBJ2-1, with D possibly matching TRBD1 (5 bases). CDR3 length: 16 amino acids. V lost 1 base, J lost 0 bases, and 10 bases lay in between. CDR1 MGHDK and CDR2 SYGVNS come from the germline V gene. The CDR3 loop is CASSEWETGSYNEQFF. In DNA, the CDR3 is TGTGCCAGCAGTGAATGGGAAACAGGCTCCTACAATGAGCAGTTCTTC.

The chain employs TRBV28 and TRBJ2-7; unclear D gene. Trimming shortened V by 4 bases and J by 3 bases, and 16 bases separated the two germline ends. Germline V gene data show CDR1 as MDHEN and CDR2 as SYDVKM. This CDR3 is built from 15 residues. The DNA for the CDR3 is TGTGCCAGCAGTTGCCACTACGACCTGTACTACGAGCAGTACTTC. Protein sequence: CASSCHYDLYYEQYF.

This rearrangement joins TRBV6-5 to TRBJ2-7, with 7 bases that match TRBD2. This CDR3 has 14 amino acids. The ends lost 5 bases at V and 2 bases at J; junction bases unmatched: 6. Germline CDR1 and CDR2: MNHEY and SVGAGI. In DNA form, the CDR3 reads TGTGCCAGCAGTAATCGCGGGAGAACCTACGAGCAGTACTTC. It is translated as CASSNRGRTYEQYF.

Here the CDR3 DNA reads TGTGCCAGCAGCTTAGCGGGAAATACGCAGTATTTT. Its protein is CASSLAGNTQYF. J is TRBJ2-3 and V is TRBV7-8; D gene ambiguous. This CDR3 comprises 12 residues. Germline CDR1 reads SGHVS; CDR2 reads FQNEAQ. V was cut by 0 bases and J by 7 bases, with 5 bases left in between.